This T cell receptor beta chain was recorded in a study of blood T cell repertoires in COVID-19. Study context: Donors in the United States, Italy and Spain gave samples during acute or convalescent COVID-19. T cells, B-cell-depleted T cells, or PBMCs provided the cDNA or gDNA that served as material.

Authors' data handling: For nucleated cells, counts were estimated from reference gene primer amplification. Data came from immunoSEQ multiplex PCR; TCRdb stores just in-frame clones and leaves some out. The V and J calls and clone size are taken from that table; D and trimming were inferred from the DNA. Found here are fewer than 7,500 clones, 80% to 90% of them singletons; the top ten hold roughly a tenth. CDR3 length: 18 amino acids. V shed 2 bases and J 5 bases; nucleotides not matched to a gene: 13. Looked up from germline, CDR1 is LGHDT and CDR2 is YNNKEL (reference sequence). The rearrangement joins TRBV3-1 (or the pseudogene TRBV3-2) to TRBJ1-2; 11 bases align to TRBD1. Sequenced input: peripheral blood. The sequence derives from a human donor with active COVID-19. The donor label of this sample is uncertain. The CDR3 nucleotides read TGTGCCAGCAGCCAACCCTCCTGGGGACAGGGGGGGATTTATGGCTACACCTTC. Amino acids: CASSQPSWGQGGIYGYTF.